Each of the 25 T cell receptor beta chains below was sequenced from the same sample in a study of regulatory T cells in long-lasting Graves disease. The TCR beta library used iRepertoire HTBI primers with Arm-PCR amplification of CDR3. One entry per CDR3 protein results from TCRdb running MiXCR on the multiplex PCR reads. The table lists over 200,000 distinct CDR3 sequences, more than 15% of them singletons. The time point was: newly diagnosed GD, antithyroid drugs for less than 3 months. Following extraction of RNA from PBMCs, that RNA was used to make the TCR library. This sample was also put to use in a study of T cells in Graves' hyperthyroidism and ophthalmopathy.

The sequences come from peripheral blood mononuclear cells (PBMCs), collected at new diagnosis, from a patient treated with antithyroid drugs. The receptors were gathered from a woman aged 25 to 39 with Graves disease.

This clonotype was recorded once. The chain uses TRBV27 and TRBJ1-1, with D perhaps matching TRBD1 (6 bases). The V end lost 6 bases, the J end lost 9 bases, and 14 bases lay between the germline ends. The CDR3 is made up of 12 amino acids. Germline lookup yields CDR1 MNHEY and CDR2 SMNVEV (reference sequence). The CDR3 protein is CASSKTGIQAFF. The CDR3 coding sequence is TGTGCCAGCAGCAAGACAGGAATCCAAGCTTTCTTT.

This clonotype has at least ten counts. V and J are TRBV9 and TRBJ1-1; 8 nucleotides line up with TRBD1. The CDR3 sequence is 13 residues long. With 4 bases clipped from V and 7 bases from J, the junction kept 6 bases outside the gene matches. Looked up from germline, CDR1 is SGDLS and CDR2 is YYNGEE. This CDR3 is CASSRQGAGEAFF. Here the CDR3 DNA reads TGTGCCAGCAGCCGCCAGGGGGCCGGTGAAGCTTTCTTT.

In the case of this clonotype: Just one base apart from a much larger clone, this may be a read error. The J gene is TRBJ2-2, the V gene TRBV3-1, with TRBD2 matching 10 bases. Germline CDR1 LGHDT, CDR2 YNNKEL (reference sequence). The CDR3 has 15 amino acids. The CDR3 region has the DNA TGTGCCAGCGGCCAAGCGGGGGGGAAGGTCGGGGAGCTGTTTTTT. It yields the protein CASGQAGGKVGELFF.

This clonotype showed up many times. The chain carries TRBV29-1 and TRBJ1-2; D might be TRBD1 (5 bases). Trimming took 7 bases from V and 6 from J, leaving 12 bases between them. The CDR3 extends over 11 amino acids. The germline CDR1 and CDR2 sequences are SQVTM and ANQGSEA. For the CDR3, the DNA is TGCAGCGCGGGGGAGCGAGATGGCTACACCTTC. Translated: CSAGERDGYTF. The variable domain in full, completed from reference TRBV29-1 and TRBJ1-2, reads SAVISQKPSRDICQRGTSLTIQCQVDSQVTMMFWYRQQPGQSLTLIATANQGSEATYESGFVIDKFPISRPNLTFSTLTVSNMSPEDSSIYLCSAGERDGYTFGSGTRLTVV.

This chain connects TRBV20-1 to TRBJ1-2; 7 bases match TRBD1. Losses at the gene ends were 6 bases for V and 4 bases for J; bases not matched to a gene: 8. The CDR3 is made up of 13 amino acids. CDR1 is DFQATT, CDR2 SNEGSKA, per germline (reference sequence). The CDR3 spells CSAAAGGSYGYTF. Here the CDR3 DNA reads TGCAGTGCCGCGGCAGGGGGTAGCTATGGCTACACCTTC.

V is TRBV7-2 and J is TRBJ2-2; D not resolved. Trimming left V 3 bases short and J 4 bases short, with 9 bases between. The CDR3 is made up of 14 amino acids. CDR1 is SGHTA and CDR2 is FQGNSA in the germline V gene. The CDR3, as DNA: TGTGCCAGCAGCTTGCCCGTCCTCACCGGGGAGCTGTTTTTT. Encoded protein: CASSLPVLTGELFF.

This clonotype was seen only a few times. Being one base from a much bigger clone, this may be a read error. This chain's CDR3 is CASSYSGASGTDTQYF. CDR3 nucleotide sequence: TGTGCCAGCAGTTACTCGGGGGCTAGCGGCACAGATACGCAGTATTTT. This chain connects TRBV6-2 or TRBV6-3 to TRBJ2-3; perhaps D is TRBD1 or TRBD2 (6 bases each). The V gene lost 0 bases and the J gene lost 1 base, with 11 bases spanning the gap. The CDR3 is 16 amino acids. Germline V gene sequence: CDR1 MNHEY, CDR2 SVGEGT.

The V and J genes are TRBV25-1 and TRBJ1-2, with D tentatively TRBD1 (5 bases). Germline loops: CDR1 MGHDK, CDR2 SYGVNS. The CDR3 has 15 amino acids. V was clipped by 5 bases and J by 8 bases, with 21 bases between them. The CDR3 loop is CASSPPGTERYGYTF. CDR3 sequence (DNA): TGTGCCAGCAGTCCCCCCGGGACCGAGAGGTACGGCTACACCTTC.

In this sample, this clonotype turned up many times. This sequence joins TRBV7-2 and TRBJ1-6, with 10 bases lining up with TRBD1. Germline V lookup: CDR1 SGHTA, CDR2 FQGNSA. The CDR3 has 16 residues. J gave up 10 bases and V 2 bases, and 8 bases lay outside the gene matches. For the CDR3, the DNA is TGTGCCAGCAGCTTACGACCGGGGACAGGGGTCTCACCCCTCCACTTT. It codes for CASSLRPGTGVSPLHF.

A note on this clonotype: Just one base apart from a much larger clone, this may be a read error. The chain combines TRBV20-1 with TRBJ1-1; TRBD1 matches 8 bases. Trimming at V came to 8 bases and at J to 4 bases, leaving 6 bases not matched to a gene. Germline V gene data show CDR1 as DFQATT and CDR2 as SNEGSKA (reference sequence). This CDR3 is built from 12 residues. As DNA, the CDR3 is TGCAGTACCAGACAGGGGAGCACTGAAGCTTTCTTT. The encoded protein is CSTRQGSTEAFF.

To note about this clonotype: A much larger clone is a single base away; this may be a read error. This sequence joins TRBV10-3 and TRBJ1-1; 8 bases fit TRBD1. The germline CDR1 and CDR2 sequences are ENHRY and SYGVKD. The CDR3 extends over 14 amino acids. With V trimmed by 8 bases and J by 9 bases, 14 bases remained unmatched. The CDR3 region has the DNA TGTGCCATCGGTGGGGGACAGGAGGCCTCCAAAGCTTTCTTT. It codes for CAIGGGQEASKAFF.

Worth noting for this clonotype: The likely explanation is a read error, given a far larger clone one base away. The conserved final phenylalanine or tryptophan is absent from the CDR3, which likely points to a read error. The J gene is TRBJ1-1, the V gene TRBV11-2; D ambiguous. Germline CDR1 is SGHAT and CDR2 is FQNNGV. V lost 1 base and J lost 5, with 11 bases in between. CDR3 length: 14 residues. This CDR3 is CASSLVPGKTEAFL. The CDR3 nucleotides are TGTGCCAGCAGCTTAGTCCCGGGGAAGACTGAAGCTTTCTTG.

This clonotype was observed at least ten times. The chain has TRBV5-5 and TRBJ1-2; D is unresolved. This CDR3 has 13 amino acids. The V gene's germline CDR1 is SGHKS and CDR2 YYEKEE (reference sequence). The V gene lost 4 bases and the J gene lost 8 bases, with 15 bases spanning the gap. CDR3 region: CASSIRATEGYTF. In DNA, the CDR3 is TGTGCCAGCAGCATCCGGGCCACTGAAGGCTACACCTTC.

Concerning this clonotype: A much larger clone differs from this one at a single base, so this may be a read error. The chain employs TRBV10-2 and TRBJ2-1, with unresolved D. V lost 6 bases, J lost 2 bases, and 14 bases lay in between. Germline V gives CDR1 WSHSY, CDR2 SAAADI. The CDR3 sequence is 15 residues long. CDR3 coding DNA: TGCGCCAGCAGCCCGGCTAGTCAGCCCTACAATGAGCAGTTCTTC. Protein product: CASSPASQPYNEQFF.

This clonotype was recorded a few times. The rearrangement links TRBV4-1 to TRBJ2-7, with 7 positions matching TRBD1. CDR1 MGHRA and CDR2 YSYEKL come from the germline V gene. V was pared by 0 bases and J by 0 bases, with 5 bases of the junction left unmatched. This CDR3 spans 16 amino acids. The CDR3 nucleotides read TGCGCCAGCAGCCAAGATGGAACAGGGGCCTCCTACGAGCAGTACTTC. Its translation: CASSQDGTGASYEQYF.

This clonotype was counted at least ten times. The rearrangement links TRBV3-1 to TRBJ1-1, with D hard to call. The CDR3 covers 11 residues. From germline, CDR1 is LGHDT and CDR2 YNNKEL (reference sequence). Deletions cut 1 base from V and 8 bases from J, with 5 bases between. Written as DNA, the CDR3 is TGTGCCAGCAGCCAAGCGGGGGAAGCTTTCTTT. Its translation is CASSQAGEAFF.

This clonotype was seen ten or more times. This sequence joins TRBV3-1 and TRBJ1-2; D is unresolved. Germline V gene lookup returns CDR1 LGHDT and CDR2 YNNKEL (reference sequence). The CDR3 spans 16 residues. V was pared by 4 bases and J by 4 bases, with 19 bases between. The chain's CDR3 is CASSPAYLDGIYGYTF. The DNA for the CDR3 is TGTGCCAGCAGCCCTGCGTACCTCGACGGGATCTATGGCTACACCTTC.

V gene TRBV4-1 combines with J gene TRBJ2-6; the D gene is possibly TRBD1 (5 bases). The V gene lost 2 bases and the J gene lost 3 bases, with 5 bases spanning the gap. This CDR3 has 14 residues. From germline, CDR1 is MGHRA and CDR2 YSYEKL. CDR3 DNA: TGCGCCAGCAGCCAAACAGGTGGGGCCAACGTCCTGACTTTC. Translating gives CASSQTGGANVLTF.

This clonotype appeared a single time. A far larger clone is just one base off, so this is likely a read error. This chain connects TRBV6-4 to TRBJ1-1; 9 bases fit TRBD1. The length of the CDR3 is 14 residues. Germline V gives CDR1 MRHNA, CDR2 SNTAGT. In nucleotides, the CDR3 is TGTGCCGGCAGACACGACAGGGGGAAAACTGAAGCTTTCTTT. Its translation: CAGRHDRGKTEAFF.

This clonotype showed up many times. The chain joins TRBV7-9 to TRBJ1-6; 7 nucleotides line up with TRBD1. The trim removed 5 bases at V and 1 base at J, leaving 11 bases unmatched. Germline V CDR1 and CDR2: SEHNR, FQNEAQ (reference sequence). This CDR3 is 18 amino acids long. The CDR3 DNA sequence: TGTGCCAGCAGCCCGTCCCTAGGGGGCTCTTCCTATAATTCACCCCTCCACTTT. It specifies CASSPSLGGSSYNSPLHF.

Ten or more counts support this clonotype. The rearrangement joins TRBV12-5 to TRBJ1-1; TRBD1 might be the D (5 bases). V gave up 2 bases and J gave up 13 bases, with 17 bases separating them. The CDR3 consists of 13 residues. Germline CDR1 and CDR2: LGHNT and FRNRAP. CDR3 in amino acids: CASGLPPGRVGFF. Here the CDR3 DNA reads TGTGCTAGTGGTTTGCCACCGGGCAGGGTTGGTTTCTTT. Using reference TRBV12-5 and TRBJ1-1 for the parts outside the CDR3, the full variable domain is DARVTQTPRHKVTEMGQEVTMRCQPILGHNTVFWYRQTMMQGLELLAYFRNRAPLDDSGMPKDRFSAEMPDATLATLKIQPSEPRDSAVYFCASGLPPGRVGFFGQGTRLTVV.

This clonotype has ten or more counts. The J gene is TRBJ1-1, the V gene TRBV6-1; D is uncertain. The V end was cut by 7 bases, the J end by 1 base, with 10 bases between. This CDR3 is built from 13 residues. From germline, CDR1 is MNHNS and CDR2 SASEGT. CDR3 sequence: CASKSHPNTEAFF. The CDR3 bases are TGTGCCAGCAAGTCGCACCCGAACACTGAAGCTTTCTTT.

In this sample, this clonotype turned up many times. The germline gene is not matched at one end of the junction; a read error may be the cause. The gene calls are TRBV5-1 and TRBJ1-6; D might be TRBD1 (5 bases). The CDR3 covers 17 residues. Germline assignment: CDR1 SGHRS and CDR2 YFSETQ. The CDR3 loop is CASSYRTPGRVNSPLHF. CDR3 nucleotide sequence: TGTGCCAGCAGCTATCGGACCCCGGGACGGGTGAATTCACCCCTCCACTTT.

This clonotype was found many times. The rearrangement links TRBV12-3 or TRBV12-4 to TRBJ1-4; D not resolved. Trimming pared 6 bases from V and 8 bases from J, leaving 16 bases between. The CDR3 is made up of 14 amino acids. CDR3 in DNA: TGTGCCAGCAGCCCCCGTAGGACGGCCGAAAAACTGTTTTTT. Its translation: CASSPRRTAEKLFF.

This clonotype was detected ten times or more. This rearrangement joins TRBV12-3 or TRBV12-4 to TRBJ1-2, with no clear D. The CDR3 totals 14 residues. Trimming took 8 bases from V and 8 from J, leaving 21 bases between them. The CDR3 sequence is CASQVRPGGEGYTF. The CDR3 DNA is TGTGCCAGCCAGGTCCGCCCGGGAGGAGAGGGCTACACCTTC.